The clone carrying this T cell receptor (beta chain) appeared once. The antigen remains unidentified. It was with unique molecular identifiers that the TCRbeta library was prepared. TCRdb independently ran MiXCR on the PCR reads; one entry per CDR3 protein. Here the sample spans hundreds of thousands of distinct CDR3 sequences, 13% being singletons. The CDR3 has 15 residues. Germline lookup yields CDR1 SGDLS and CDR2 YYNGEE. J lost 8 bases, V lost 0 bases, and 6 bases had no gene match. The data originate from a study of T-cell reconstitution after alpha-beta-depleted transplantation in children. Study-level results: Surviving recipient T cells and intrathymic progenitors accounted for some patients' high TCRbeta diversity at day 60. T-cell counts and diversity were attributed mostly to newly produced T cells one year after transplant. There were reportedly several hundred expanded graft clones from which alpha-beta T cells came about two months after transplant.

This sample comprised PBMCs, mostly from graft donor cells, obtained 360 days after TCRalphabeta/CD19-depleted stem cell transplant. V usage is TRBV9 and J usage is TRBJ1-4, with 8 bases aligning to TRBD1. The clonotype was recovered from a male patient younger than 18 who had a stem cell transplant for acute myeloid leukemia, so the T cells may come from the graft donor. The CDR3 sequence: CASSVGTGGREKLFF. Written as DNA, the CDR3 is TGTGCCAGCAGCGTAGGTACAGGGGGTCGAGAAAAACTGTTTTTT.